This entry concerns a single T cell receptor (beta chain). Antigen: not known. This sample was taken from a study of response to subunit inactivated influenza vaccine. The CDR3 is 17 residues long. Germline assignment: CDR1 SGHRS and CDR2 YFSETQ. With 3 bases clipped from V and 4 bases from J, the junction kept 13 bases outside the gene matches. Notes on the study in general: The authors put forward the suggestion that each seasonal influenza vaccination may bring in only a limited number of new T cells.

From the RT-PCR reads, TCRdb called clonotypes with MiXCR, one entry per CDR3 protein. The sample has around 790,000 distinct CDR3 sequences; around 20% are singletons. This chain uses TRBV5-1 with TRBJ2-1; 7 bases fit TRBD1. The sequence was collected from a man aged 45-65 years who received an inactivated influenza vaccine. This material consisted of PBMCs from blood, taken around 5 days after vaccination. The DNA for the CDR3 is TGCGCCAGCAGCTCAGGGCGGATGGGACAGATATACAATGAGCAGTTCTTC. It encodes CASSSGRMGQIYNEQFF.